Described below is a single T cell receptor beta chain sequence and its context. Its ends do not fully match the called genes, so a read error is possible. The data were taken from a study of CD8+CD57+ T cells in acquired aplastic anemia. Genomic DNA constituted the template upon which TCR beta VDJ and CDR3 profiling was performed. In TCRdb, the reads were re-called with MiXCR into one record per CDR3 protein. The sample contains over 250,000 distinct CDR3 sequences, approximately 58% of which appear only once. CD8+CD57+ cell expansion, shown by flow cytometry, had occurred in the patients selected for sequencing. The CDR3 extends over 13 amino acids.

The sample was sorted CD4+, CD8+, or CD8+CD57+ T cells (not recorded which) from PBMCs. The clonotype originates from a human donor with aplastic anemia. The rearrangement uses TRBV12-3 or TRBV12-4 and TRBJ2-7, with D possibly matching TRBD2 (5 bases). This CDR3 reads CASSPGLAGELYF. The DNA for the CDR3 is TGTGCCAGCAGTCCGGGATTGGCTGGGGAGCTGTACTTC.